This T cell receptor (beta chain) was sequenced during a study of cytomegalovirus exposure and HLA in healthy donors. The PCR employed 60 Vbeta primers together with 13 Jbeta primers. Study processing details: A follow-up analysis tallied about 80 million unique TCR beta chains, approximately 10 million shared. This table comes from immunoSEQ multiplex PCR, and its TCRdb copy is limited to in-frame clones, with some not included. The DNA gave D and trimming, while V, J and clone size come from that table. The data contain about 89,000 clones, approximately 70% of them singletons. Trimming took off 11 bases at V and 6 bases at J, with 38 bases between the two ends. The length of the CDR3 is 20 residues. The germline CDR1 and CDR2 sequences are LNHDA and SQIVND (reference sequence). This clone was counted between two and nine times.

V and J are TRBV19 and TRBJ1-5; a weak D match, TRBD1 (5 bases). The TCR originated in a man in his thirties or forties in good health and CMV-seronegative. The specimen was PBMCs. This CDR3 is CASYDRARTSQGEWSQPQHF. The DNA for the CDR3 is TGTGCCTCTTACGACCGGGCGCGAACATCTCAGGGTGAGTGGAGTCAGCCCCAGCATTTT.